Listed here are 8 T cell receptor beta chains from one sample, sequenced in a study of blood T cell repertoires in COVID-19. Clones were sequenced by immunoSEQ multiplex PCR, and TCRdb holds only the in-frame ones, with some missing. Among under 200,000 clones listed, 80% to 85% were seen once. Sequencing was done on a sample of peripheral blood. These receptors were collected from a woman older than 75 with active or convalescent COVID-19.

The chain carries TRBV19 and TRBJ1-2; D is unclear. Trimming removed 7 bases at V and 0 bases at J, with 15 bases between. Germline CDR1 and CDR2: LNHDA and SQIVND (reference sequence). The CDR3 spans 15 residues. The CDR3 here is CASTLATIPNYGYTF. CDR3 bases: TGTGCCAGTACCCTAGCGACAATTCCTAACTATGGCTACACCTTC.

This clone was counted between two and nine times. Sequence at one end of the junction differs from germline and may be a read error. This chain connects TRBV4-3 to TRBJ1-1; D possibly corresponds to TRBD1 (5 bases). CDR1 is LGHNA, CDR2 YSLEER, per germline. The CDR3 has 13 residues. The CDR3 DNA is TGCGCCAGCAGCCAAGAGGCCCATGGCAGGGTCATATTT. Amino acids: CASSQEAHGRVIF.

The V and J genes are TRBV6-2 or TRBV6-3 and TRBJ2-2; 8 bases map to TRBD2. Germline CDR1 reads MNHEY; CDR2 reads SVGEGT. The CDR3 consists of 15 residues. V trimming: 6 bases; J trimming: 7 bases; junction bases outside the gene matches: 10. Here the CDR3 DNA reads TGTGCCAGCAGCCCCGGGGGGGCCGGTGGCGGGGAGCTGTTTTTT. The encoded protein is CASSPGGAGGGELFF.

This chain joins TRBV2 and TRBJ2-3; 11 bases map to TRBD2. This CDR3 comprises 17 residues. Germline V CDR1 and CDR2: SNHLY, FYNNEI. The J segment lost 3 bases and the V segment lost 0 bases, leaving 5 bases of the junction unmatched. The CDR3 DNA reads as TGTGCCAGCAGTGAAGCGCAGACTAGCGGGGAAACAGATACGCAGTATTTT. Its protein is CASSEAQTSGETDTQYF. The variable domain in full, completed from reference TRBV2 and TRBJ2-3, reads EPEVTQTPSHQVTQMGQEVILRCVPISNHLYFYWYRQILGQKVEFLVSFYNNEISEKSEIFDDQFSVERPDGSNFTLKIRSTKLEDSAMYFCASSEAQTSGETDTQYFGPGTRLTVL.

This sequence joins TRBV2 and TRBJ1-4; 10 bases are shared with TRBD1. The CDR3 is 15 amino acids. Germline V lookup: CDR1 SNHLY, CDR2 FYNNEI. V was clipped by 6 bases and J by 8 bases; unmatched bases: 9. CDR3 in DNA: TGTGCCAGCAGCCCCGGGACAGGGGAGTGGGAAAAACTGTTTTTT. Protein sequence: CASSPGTGEWEKLFF.

This clone was observed a few times. The rearrangement links TRBV19 to TRBJ1-4; TRBD1 agrees at 7 bases. The CDR3 runs to 14 residues. The germline V gene has CDR1 LNHDA and CDR2 SQIVND (reference sequence). Germline trimming cut 6 bases from V and 3 bases from J; bases unmatched to any gene: 4. This CDR3 is CASSWTGSNEKLFF. DNA of the CDR3: TGTGCCAGTAGCTGGACAGGATCTAATGAAAAACTGTTTTTT.

The rearrangement joins TRBV5-1 to TRBJ1-2; D ambiguous. The germline V gene has CDR1 SGHRS and CDR2 YFSETQ. The CDR3 spans 13 residues. V gave up 1 base and J gave up 1 base, with 5 bases separating them. The CDR3 here is CASSLNGNYGYTF. The CDR3 region has the DNA TGCGCCAGCAGCTTGAACGGTAACTATGGCTACACCTTC.

The chain uses TRBV7-2 and TRBJ1-2, with D perhaps TRBD1 (5 bases). Per the germline V gene, CDR1 is SGHTA and CDR2 is FQGNSA. This CDR3 contains 15 residues. Trimming left V 1 base short and J 8 bases short, with 17 bases between. CDR3 loop: CASSLDPGPLYGYTF. The CDR3 nucleotides are TGTGCCAGCAGCTTAGATCCAGGGCCCCTTTACGGCTACACCTTC.